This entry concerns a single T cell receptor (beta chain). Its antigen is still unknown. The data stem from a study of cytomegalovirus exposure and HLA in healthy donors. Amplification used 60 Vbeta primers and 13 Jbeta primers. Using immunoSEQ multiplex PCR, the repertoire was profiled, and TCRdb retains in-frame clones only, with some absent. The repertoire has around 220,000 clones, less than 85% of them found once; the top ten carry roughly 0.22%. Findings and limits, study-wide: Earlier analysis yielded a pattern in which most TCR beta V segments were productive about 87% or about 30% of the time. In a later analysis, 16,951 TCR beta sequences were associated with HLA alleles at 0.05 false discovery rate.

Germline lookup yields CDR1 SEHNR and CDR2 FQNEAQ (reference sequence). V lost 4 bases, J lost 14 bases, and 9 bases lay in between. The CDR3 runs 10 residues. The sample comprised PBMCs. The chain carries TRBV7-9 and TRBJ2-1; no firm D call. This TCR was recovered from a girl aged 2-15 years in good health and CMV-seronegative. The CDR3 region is CASSSAMEFF. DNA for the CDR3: TGTGCCAGCAGCTCCGCGATGGAGTTCTTC.